This T cell receptor (beta chain) was sequenced during a study of spatial heterogeneity in lung cancer. Time point here: sample taken at primary tumor resection. The study sequenced unsorted whole RNA from tumor, nontumor lung or frozen PBMC. This clonotype was observed many times. The antigen is not known. A unique molecular identifier was carried by every single TCR cDNA molecule. TCRdb reprocessed the 5' RACE reads via MiXCR and lists one record per CDR3 protein. This sample has roughly 9,200 distinct CDR3 sequences; just under 3% occur once, and the top ten carry around 15%. Study-level findings and limits: Within tumors, counts of expanded alpha and beta TCRs tracked tumor mutation counts. As ubiquitous and regional nonsynonymous mutations varied, counts of ubiquitous and regional expanded TCRs tracked them, respectively.

The receptor comes from a male donor with early-stage non-small cell lung cancer. The sequencing used lung tumor tissue, collected at surgery.

The CDR3, as DNA: TGTGCCAGCAGCTTAGGGGCTAGACAGGGAAATCAGCCCCAGCATTTT. It translates to CASSLGARQGNQPQHF. This chain uses TRBV11-2 with TRBJ1-5; 7 bases align to TRBD1. Trimming took 1 base from V and 4 from J; bases not matched to a gene: 7. The CDR3 length is 16 residues. Germline values: CDR1 SGHAT, CDR2 FQNNGV.